This TCR beta chain was recovered during a study of blood T cells in healthy people across ages. Germline V gives CDR1 LNHNV, CDR2 YYDKDF (reference sequence). The CDR3 covers 16 residues. The V end was cut by 3 bases, the J end by 0 bases, with 12 bases between. PCR was performed a second time for about 7 to 11 cycles using a sample-barcoded 5' primer and a J-beta primer mix. TCRdb redid the calling of the 5' RACE reads with MiXCR, one entry per CDR3 protein. The table lists approximately 1,700,000 distinct CDR3 sequences, about 39% of them singletons. The gene calls are TRBV15 and TRBJ2-1; D may match TRBD1 or TRBD2 (5 bases each). Sequencing was performed on blood. This sequence was found in a human donor in good health. The CDR3 nucleotides are TGTGCCACCAGCAGGGGACCGGTAAGCTCCTACAATGAGCAGTTCTTC. It encodes CATSRGPVSSYNEQFF.